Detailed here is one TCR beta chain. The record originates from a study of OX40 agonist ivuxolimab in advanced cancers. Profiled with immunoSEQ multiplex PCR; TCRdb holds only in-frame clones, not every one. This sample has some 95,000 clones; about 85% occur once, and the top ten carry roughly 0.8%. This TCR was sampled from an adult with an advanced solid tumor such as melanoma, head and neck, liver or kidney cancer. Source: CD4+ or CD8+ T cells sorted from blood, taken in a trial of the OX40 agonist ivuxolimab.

For the CDR3, the DNA is TGTGCCAGCAGCCCTGGACAGGGACCCCGTGGCTACACCTTC. Its translation: CASSPGQGPRGYTF. The gene calls are TRBV11-2 and TRBJ1-2; 8 nucleotides align to TRBD1. The germline gives CDR1 SGHAT, CDR2 FQNNGV. The V segment lost 5 bases and the J segment 7 bases; nucleotides outside the gene matches: 9. This CDR3 contains 14 residues.